This is a list of T cell receptor beta chains from one sample in a study of T cell responses to AZD1222 COVID-19 vaccine. TCRdb keeps only in-frame clones here, not all; method: immunoSEQ multiplex PCR. The table has more than 150,000 clones, about 85% seen once; the top ten hold approximately 7%. This material consisted of peripheral blood, taken after recovery from COVID-19. Receptor source: an adult who had recovered from COVID-19. CDR3s include the opening cysteine and the closing phenylalanine or tryptophan. Each record gives: J gene, clone size, D gene, V gene, CDR3 protein, CDR3 DNA. A D gene is named only where the DNA matches it firmly. The size of a clone is reported for some rows only, either as once, few or many, or as a class for expanded clones.

j_call: TRBJ2-3
clone_size: NA
d_call: TRBD2
v_call: TRBV6-5
cdr3_aa: CASSSPSGGVVDTQYF
cdr3_nt: TGTGCCAGCAGTTCCCCTAGCGGGGGGGTGGTAGATACGCAGTATTTT

j_call: TRBJ1-2
clone_size: once
d_call: NA
v_call: TRBV29-1
cdr3_aa: CSALGREGYTF
cdr3_nt: TGCAGCGCCCTGGGGCGTGAGGGCTACACCTTC

j_call: TRBJ1-5
clone_size: NA
d_call: NA
v_call: TRBV6-5
cdr3_aa: CASIRVTNTREPQHF
cdr3_nt: TGTGCCAGCATCAGGGTAACCAACACGAGGGAGCCCCAGCATTTT

j_call: TRBJ1-1
clone_size: NA
d_call: NA
v_call: TRBV2
cdr3_aa: CADEQGPNTEAFF
cdr3_nt: TGTGCCGACGAACAGGGACCGAACACTGAAGCTTTCTTT

j_call: TRBJ1-2
clone_size: NA
d_call: NA
v_call: TRBV6-1
cdr3_aa: CASSEALQGVTNYGYTF
cdr3_nt: TGTGCCAGCAGTGAAGCGCTTCAAGGGGTCACTAACTATGGCTACACCTTC

j_call: TRBJ1-1
clone_size: NA
d_call: NA
v_call: TRBV7-9
cdr3_aa: CASSQKGGTEAFF
cdr3_nt: TGTGCCAGCAGCCAAAAAGGTGGCACTGAAGCTTTCTTT

j_call: TRBJ2-5
clone_size: once
d_call: NA
v_call: TRBV12-5
cdr3_aa: CASGSSGVETQYF
cdr3_nt: TGTGCTAGTGGTTCCTCAGGGGTTGAGACCCAGTACTTC

j_call: TRBJ1-2
clone_size: NA
d_call: NA
v_call: TRBV15
cdr3_aa: CATSRPLPGSEGYTF
cdr3_nt: TGTGCCACCAGCAGGCCATTACCGGGAAGTGAGGGCTACACCTTC

j_call: TRBJ2-7
clone_size: NA
d_call: NA
v_call: TRBV6-5
cdr3_aa: CASSYEGGRNEQYF
cdr3_nt: TGTGCCAGCAGTTACGAGGGGGGACGGAACGAGCAGTACTTC

j_call: TRBJ1-5
clone_size: few
d_call: NA
v_call: TRBV19
cdr3_aa: CASSIQGGHQPQHF
cdr3_nt: TGTGCCAGTAGTATACAGGGTGGGCATCAGCCCCAGCATTTT

j_call: TRBJ1-1
clone_size: NA
d_call: NA
v_call: TRBV2
cdr3_aa: CASSLILNTEAFF
cdr3_nt: TGTGCCAGCAGCTTAATCCTGAACACTGAAGCTTTCTTT

j_call: TRBJ2-5
clone_size: NA
d_call: NA
v_call: TRBV9
cdr3_aa: CASSPRPQPQETQYF
cdr3_nt: TGTGCCAGCAGCCCGCGACCGCAACCCCAGGAGACCCAGTACTTC

j_call: TRBJ1-2
clone_size: NA
d_call: NA
v_call: TRBV28
cdr3_aa: CASSFGGFNYGYTF
cdr3_nt: TGTGCCAGCAGTTTCGGGGGGTTTAACTATGGCTACACCTTC

j_call: TRBJ1-6
clone_size: NA
d_call: NA
v_call: TRBV7-8
cdr3_aa: CASRSTGLGTYNSPLHF
cdr3_nt: TGTGCCAGCAGGTCCACAGGGCTGGGGACCTATAATTCACCCCTCCACTTT

j_call: TRBJ1-3
clone_size: NA
d_call: TRBD1
v_call: TRBV18
cdr3_aa: CASSFRDRTTGNTIYF
cdr3_nt: TGTGCCAGCTCATTCCGGGACAGGACGACTGGAAACACCATATATTTT

j_call: TRBJ1-5
clone_size: NA
d_call: NA
v_call: TRBV28
cdr3_aa: CAIGGGGSNQPQHF
cdr3_nt: TGTGCCATCGGAGGGGGGGGAAGCAATCAGCCCCAGCATTTT

j_call: TRBJ2-5
clone_size: NA
d_call: NA
v_call: TRBV27
cdr3_aa: CASSFRDNQETQYF
cdr3_nt: TGTGCCAGCAGCTTCCGGGACAACCAAGAGACCCAGTACTTC

j_call: TRBJ2-7
clone_size: once
d_call: NA
v_call: TRBV10-3
cdr3_aa: CAISVGNDEQYF
cdr3_nt: TGTGCCATCAGTGTAGGTAACGACGAGCAGTACTTC

j_call: TRBJ1-4
clone_size: NA
d_call: TRBD1
v_call: TRBV5-1
cdr3_aa: CASTVDRGNEKLFF
cdr3_nt: TGCGCCAGCACCGTGGACAGGGGAAATGAAAAACTGTTTTTT

j_call: TRBJ2-3
clone_size: NA
d_call: NA
v_call: TRBV9
cdr3_aa: CASSSFTGFGTDTQYF
cdr3_nt: TGTGCCAGCAGCTCCTTCACGGGGTTTGGCACAGATACGCAGTATTTT

j_call: TRBJ1-2
clone_size: NA
d_call: NA
v_call: TRBV6-4
cdr3_aa: CARNHRAGGYTF
cdr3_nt: TGTGCACGGAACCACAGGGCTGGGGGCTACACCTTC

j_call: TRBJ2-7
clone_size: NA
d_call: TRBD2
v_call: TRBV10-1
cdr3_aa: CASSDVAGGSSEQYF
cdr3_nt: TGCGCCAGCAGTGATGTAGCGGGAGGATCGAGTGAGCAGTACTTC

j_call: TRBJ1-6
clone_size: few
d_call: NA
v_call: TRBV5-1
cdr3_aa: CASSLALLSPLHF
cdr3_nt: TGCGCCAGCAGCTTGGCCCTTCTTTCACCCCTCCACTTT

j_call: TRBJ2-7
clone_size: NA
d_call: TRBD2
v_call: TRBV7-6
cdr3_aa: CASSPGTSGRISYEQYF
cdr3_nt: TGTGCCAGCAGCCCCGGGACTAGCGGGAGGATCTCCTACGAGCAGTACTTC

j_call: TRBJ1-1
clone_size: NA
d_call: NA
v_call: TRBV7-9
cdr3_aa: CASSLPGTTNTEAFF
cdr3_nt: TGTGCCAGCAGCTTACCCGGGACAACGAACACTGAAGCTTTCTTT

j_call: TRBJ2-5
clone_size: NA
d_call: NA
v_call: TRBV19
cdr3_aa: CASSSGVPQTQYF
cdr3_nt: TGTGCCAGTAGCTCAGGGGTCCCCCAGACCCAGTACTTC

j_call: TRBJ1-2
clone_size: NA
d_call: NA
v_call: TRBV21-1
cdr3_aa: CASSKGLKGPMGDGYTF
cdr3_nt: TGTGCCAGCAGCAAAGGTCTAAAGGGTCCAATGGGCGATGGCTACACCTTC

j_call: TRBJ1-4
clone_size: NA
d_call: NA
v_call: TRBV27
cdr3_aa: CASSWLGTNEKLFF
cdr3_nt: TGTGCCAGCAGTTGGTTAGGAACTAATGAAAAACTGTTTTTT

j_call: TRBJ1-3
clone_size: NA
d_call: NA
v_call: TRBV25-1
cdr3_aa: CASSEGGAGNTIYF
cdr3_nt: TGTGCCAGCAGTGAAGGGGGTGCCGGAAACACCATATATTTT

j_call: TRBJ2-7
clone_size: NA
d_call: NA
v_call: TRBV7-9
cdr3_aa: CASSLAGGVEQYF
cdr3_nt: TGTGCCAGCAGCTTAGCGGGAGGAGTCGAGCAGTACTTC

j_call: TRBJ2-1
clone_size: NA
d_call: TRBD2
v_call: TRBV5-1
cdr3_aa: CASSATTSGGTEQFF
cdr3_nt: TGCGCCAGCAGCGCCACGACTAGCGGGGGTACTGAGCAGTTCTTC

j_call: TRBJ2-7
clone_size: NA
d_call: NA
v_call: TRBV28
cdr3_aa: CASSPSLGQGYEQYF
cdr3_nt: TGTGCCAGCAGCCCCTCCCTCGGGCAGGGGTACGAGCAGTACTTC

j_call: TRBJ1-5
clone_size: NA
d_call: TRBD1
v_call: TRBV6-1
cdr3_aa: CASSDMTGGGFNQPQHF
cdr3_nt: TGTGCCAGCAGTGACATGACAGGGGGCGGTTTCAATCAGCCCCAGCATTTT

j_call: TRBJ1-6
clone_size: NA
d_call: TRBD1
v_call: TRBV6-2/TRBV6-3
cdr3_aa: CASSSLHRTGDNSPLHF
cdr3_nt: TGTGCCAGCAGTTCTCTTCACCGGACAGGCGATAATTCACCCCTCCACTTT

j_call: TRBJ2-7
clone_size: NA
d_call: NA
v_call: TRBV4-1
cdr3_aa: CASSQVSASYEQYF
cdr3_nt: TGCGCCAGCAGCCAAGTGTCAGCCTCCTACGAGCAGTACTTC

j_call: TRBJ1-2
clone_size: NA
d_call: NA
v_call: TRBV7-3
cdr3_aa: CASSLNSTGVGWPSWDYVGYGYTF
cdr3_nt: TGTGCCAGCAGCTTAAATAGTACCGGGGTCGGGTGGCCCTCATGGGATTACGTGGGCTATGGCTACACCTTC

j_call: TRBJ2-3
clone_size: once
d_call: NA
v_call: TRBV18
cdr3_aa: CASSYRADTQYF
cdr3_nt: TGTGCCAGCTCCTACAGGGCCGATACGCAGTATTTT

j_call: TRBJ2-1
clone_size: NA
d_call: TRBD2
v_call: TRBV5-1
cdr3_aa: CASSLTAGGPRLTSEQFF
cdr3_nt: TGCGCCAGCAGCTTGACTGCGGGAGGCCCTCGTCTTACAAGTGAGCAGTTCTTC

j_call: TRBJ2-3
clone_size: NA
d_call: NA
v_call: TRBV28
cdr3_aa: CASSFTDTQYF
cdr3_nt: TGTGCCAGCAGTTTTACAGATACGCAGTATTTT

j_call: TRBJ1-1
clone_size: NA
d_call: TRBD1
v_call: TRBV6-4
cdr3_aa: CASSADRGDTEAFF
cdr3_nt: TGTGCCAGCAGCGCCGACAGGGGGGACACTGAAGCTTTCTTT

j_call: TRBJ2-3
clone_size: NA
d_call: NA
v_call: TRBV14
cdr3_aa: CASSGGGANTQYF
cdr3_nt: TGTGCCAGCAGCGGAGGGGGGGCAAATACGCAGTATTTT

j_call: TRBJ1-6
clone_size: NA
d_call: NA
v_call: TRBV2
cdr3_aa: CASWTTFTGMNYSPLHF
cdr3_nt: TGTGCCAGCTGGACGACGTTCACGGGCATGAATTATTCACCCCTCCACTTT

j_call: TRBJ1-1
clone_size: NA
d_call: TRBD1
v_call: TRBV6-6
cdr3_aa: CASTRQGLTEAFF
cdr3_nt: TGTGCCAGCACGAGACAGGGTTTGACTGAAGCTTTCTTT

j_call: TRBJ2-3
clone_size: NA
d_call: TRBD1
v_call: TRBV28
cdr3_aa: CASSSTDRGFTDTQYF
cdr3_nt: TGTGCCAGCAGTTCAACGGACAGGGGATTCACAGATACGCAGTATTTT

j_call: TRBJ2-7
clone_size: NA
d_call: NA
v_call: TRBV6-1
cdr3_aa: CASSSSRLYEQYF
cdr3_nt: TGTGCCAGCAGTTCTTCCAGGCTCTACGAGCAGTACTTC

j_call: TRBJ2-2
clone_size: NA
d_call: NA
v_call: TRBV14
cdr3_aa: CASSQFTGSSGELFF
cdr3_nt: TGTGCCAGCAGCCAATTCACGGGTAGCTCCGGGGAGCTGTTTTTT

j_call: TRBJ2-7
clone_size: NA
d_call: NA
v_call: TRBV28
cdr3_aa: CASSVNHYEQYF
cdr3_nt: TGTGCCAGCAGTGTTAACCACTACGAGCAGTACTTC

j_call: TRBJ2-7
clone_size: NA
d_call: NA
v_call: TRBV6-1
cdr3_aa: CASSEAWLSSYEQYF
cdr3_nt: TGTGCCAGCAGTGAAGCCTGGCTGAGCTCCTACGAGCAGTACTTC

j_call: TRBJ2-5
clone_size: NA
d_call: NA
v_call: TRBV6-5
cdr3_aa: CASSRGGSQETQYF
cdr3_nt: TGTGCCAGCAGCCGCGGGGGCAGTCAAGAGACCCAGTACTTC